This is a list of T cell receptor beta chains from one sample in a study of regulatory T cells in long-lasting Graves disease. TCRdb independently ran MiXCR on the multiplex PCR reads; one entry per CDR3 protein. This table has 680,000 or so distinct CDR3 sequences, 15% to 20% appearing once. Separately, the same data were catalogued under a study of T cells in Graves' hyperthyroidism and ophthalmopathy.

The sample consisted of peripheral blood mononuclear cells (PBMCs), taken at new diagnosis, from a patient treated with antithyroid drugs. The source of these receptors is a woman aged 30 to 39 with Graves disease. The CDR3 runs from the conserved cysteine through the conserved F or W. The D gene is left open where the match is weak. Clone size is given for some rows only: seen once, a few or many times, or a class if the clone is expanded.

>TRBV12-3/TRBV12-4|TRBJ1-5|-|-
CASRIRQRPNQPQHF
TGTGCCAGCAGAATTAGACAGAGACCCAATCAGCCCCAGCATTTT
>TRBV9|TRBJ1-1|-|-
CASSGGPNTEAFF
TGTGCCAGCAGCGGGGGGCCGAACACTGAAGCTTTCTTT
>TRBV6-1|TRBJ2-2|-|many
CASRTTLNQGLGRTGELFF
TGTGCCAGCAGGACTACCCTTAATCAGGGGCTCGGGCGCACCGGGGAGCTGTTTTTT
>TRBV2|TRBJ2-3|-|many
CASSERPGVRKDTQYF
TGTGCCAGCAGTGAGAGGCCGGGGGTAAGGAAAGATACGCAGTATTTT
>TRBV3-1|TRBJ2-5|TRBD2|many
CASRPTSGSETQYF
TGTGCCAGCAGGCCGACTAGCGGGAGTGAGACCCAGTACTTC
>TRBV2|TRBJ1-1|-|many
CASSDTGAANTEAFF
TGTGCCAGCAGTGATACAGGAGCTGCGAACACTGAAGCTTTCTTT
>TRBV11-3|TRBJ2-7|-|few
CASSPGMGYEQYF
TGTGCCAGCAGCCCTGGGATGGGCTACGAGCAGTACTTC
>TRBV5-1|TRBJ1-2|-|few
CASSLGPSVGERGYTF
TGCGCCAGCAGCTTGGGTCCCAGCGTAGGAGAGAGGGGCTACACCTTC
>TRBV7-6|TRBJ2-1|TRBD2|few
CASSPTSGSINEQFF
TGTGCCAGCAGCCCTACTAGCGGGAGTATCAATGAGCAGTTCTTC
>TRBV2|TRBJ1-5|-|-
CASNLINQPQHF
TGTGCCAGCAATCTGATCAATCAGCCCCAGCATTTT
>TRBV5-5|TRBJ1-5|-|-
CASSSNRDQPQHF
TGTGCCAGCAGCTCCAACAGGGACCAGCCCCAGCATTTT
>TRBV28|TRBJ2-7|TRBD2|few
CASSPADGASGNFLEQYF
TGTGCCAGCAGCCCCGCGGATGGGGCTAGCGGGAATTTCTTAGAGCAGTACTTC
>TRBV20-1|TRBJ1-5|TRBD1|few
CSALLTTGSYSNQPQHF
TGCAGTGCCTTACTCACGACAGGGTCATATAGCAATCAGCCCCAGCATTTT
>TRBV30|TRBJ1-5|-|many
CAWSVLGSNQPQHF
TGTGCCTGGAGTGTATTGGGGTCCAATCAGCCCCAGCATTTT
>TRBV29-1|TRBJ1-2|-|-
CSATVGGDYGYTF
TGCAGCGCCACCGTGGGGGGGGACTATGGCTACACCTTC
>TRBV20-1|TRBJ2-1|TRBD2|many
CSATPGLSAGVGNEQFF
TGCAGTGCTACCCCTGGGCTGTCAGCGGGAGTGGGCAATGAGCAGTTCTTC
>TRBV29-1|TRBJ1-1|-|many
CSVASGPSGQAFF
TGCAGCGTGGCCTCGGGGCCCTCCGGACAAGCTTTCTTT
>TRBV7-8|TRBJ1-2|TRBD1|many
CASSPDVVFVQGAGYGYTF
TGTGCCAGCAGCCCCGACGTGGTTTTTGTGCAGGGGGCTGGTTATGGCTACACCTTC
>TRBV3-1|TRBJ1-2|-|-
CASSQVGDLGYTF
TGTGCCAGCAGCCAAGTAGGGGATCTTGGCTACACCTTC
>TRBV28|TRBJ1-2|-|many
CASSRTPKYGYTF
TGTGCCAGCAGTCGTACTCCGAAGTATGGCTACACCTTC
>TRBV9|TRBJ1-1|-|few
CASSPRQLTANTEAFF
TGTGCCAGCAGCCCTCGACAGCTAACTGCGAACACTGAAGCTTTCTTT
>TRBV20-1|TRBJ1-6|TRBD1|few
CSASLDRDNSPLHF
TGCAGTGCTAGTCTGGACAGGGATAATTCACCCCTCCACTTT
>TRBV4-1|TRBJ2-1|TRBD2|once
CAPSGSGIPPYAGEQFF
TGCGCCCCCAGTGGTAGCGGGATCCCCCCCTACGCCGGTGAGCAGTTCTTC
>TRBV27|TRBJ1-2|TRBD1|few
CASSFGNRGRDGYTF
TGTGCCAGCAGTTTTGGGAACAGGGGGCGGGATGGCTACACCTTC
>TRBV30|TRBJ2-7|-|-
CAWNRGGVRLGSNHTSLF
TGTGCCTGGAATCGGGGTGGGGTGAGGCTGGGGTCCAACCATACAAGCCTTTTC
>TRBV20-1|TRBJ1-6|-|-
CSARTGGIDSPLHF
TGCAGTGCTAGGACAGGCGGCATTGATTCACCCCTCCACTTT
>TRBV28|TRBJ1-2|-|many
CASSFGGVYGYTF
TGTGCCAGCAGTTTTGGTGGGGTTTATGGCTACACCTTC
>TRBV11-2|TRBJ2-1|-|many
CASSLSSSGGEQFF
TGTGCCAGCAGCTTATCTTCGTCGGGTGGCGAGCAGTTCTTC
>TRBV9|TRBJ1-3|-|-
CASSVFAAGSGNTIYF
TGTGCCAGCAGCGTATTTGCCGCCGGCTCTGGAAACACCATATATTTT
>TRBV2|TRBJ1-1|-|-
CASRTGSWGVNTEAFF
TGTGCCAGCAGAACAGGTAGTTGGGGGGTGAACACTGAAGCTTTCTTT
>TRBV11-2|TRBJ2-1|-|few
CASSLFPGKSYNEQFF
TGTGCCAGCAGCTTATTCCCGGGGAAGTCCTACAATGAGCAGTTCTTC
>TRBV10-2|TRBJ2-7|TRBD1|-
CASSDGTATYEQYF
TGCGCCAGCAGTGATGGGACAGCAACCTACGAGCAGTACTTC
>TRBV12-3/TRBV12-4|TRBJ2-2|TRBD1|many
CASSLDRGYTGELFF
TGTGCCAGCAGTCTCGACAGGGGATACACCGGGGAGCTGTTTTTT
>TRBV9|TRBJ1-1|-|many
CASSVVPGALNTEAFF
TGTGCCAGCAGCGTAGTGCCAGGGGCTTTGAACACTGAAGCTTTCTTT
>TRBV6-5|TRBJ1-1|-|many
CASSYSMKDTEAFF
TGTGCCAGCAGTTACTCGATGAAGGACACTGAAGCTTTCTTT
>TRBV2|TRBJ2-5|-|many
CASTSRVGGPGETQYF
TGTGCCAGCACATCCCGAGTGGGAGGCCCGGGAGAGACCCAGTACTTC
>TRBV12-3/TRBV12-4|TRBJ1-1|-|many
CASNLQSGSDPEAFF
TGTGCCAGCAATTTACAGTCAGGGTCGGACCCTGAAGCTTTCTTT
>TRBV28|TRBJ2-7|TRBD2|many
CASSSLIGGRAYEQYF
TGTGCCAGCAGCTCCCTGATAGGAGGGAGGGCCTACGAGCAGTACTTC
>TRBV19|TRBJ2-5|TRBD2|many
CASSEAGGQETQYF
TGTGCCAGTAGTGAGGCGGGAGGACAAGAGACCCAGTACTTC
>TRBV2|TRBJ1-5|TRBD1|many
CASGRQGGSNQPQHF
TGTGCCAGCGGAAGACAGGGAGGTAGCAATCAGCCCCAGCATTTT
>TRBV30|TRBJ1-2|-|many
CAWTGRPSLRGYTF
TGTGCCTGGACTGGCCGGCCATCCCTCCGGGGCTACACCTTC